This T cell receptor beta chain was recovered during a study of cytomegalovirus exposure and HLA in healthy donors. At the level of the study: Later analysis reported that the approximately 130 validation repertoires shared the platform of the 500 to 850 first-cohort repertoires.

The CDR3 is made up of 12 amino acids. The V gene's germline CDR1 is MNHNY and CDR2 SVGAGI (reference sequence). V was pared by 6 bases and J by 8 bases, with 11 bases between. Profiling relied on immunoSEQ multiplex PCR, and the TCRdb table lists in-frame clones only, not all of them. This table holds around 170,000 clones, around 85% found once. The donors were members of the validation cohort, which comprised around 110 subjects and was separate from the first cohort of some 680 subjects. This sequence was found in a man aged 18 to 35 in good health and CMV-seropositive. The genes are TRBV6-6 and TRBJ2-1, with TRBD1 as a possible D gene (6 bases). Sequencing was carried out using PBMCs. CDR3 nucleotide sequence: TGTGCCAGCAGAGCAGGGGTCCATGAGCAGTTCTTC. Translation: CASRAGVHEQFF.